This TCR beta chain originates from a study of Ad26.COV2.S vaccination and SARS-CoV-2 variants. Assay: immunoSEQ multiplex PCR; the TCRdb copy retains only in-frame clones and omits some. The repertoire consists of 350,000 to 500,000 clones, with about 90% occurring once and the leading ten covering roughly 3.9%. This clone appeared once. As for treatment: some 20 received Ad26.COV2.S at low or high dose, single or two shots; about 5 received placebo; per-sample allocation not given. Sampling was performed 63 days after the first vaccine or placebo injection. Its platform was an Ad26 vector, and its expressed antigen was Wuhan-strain SARS-CoV-2 spike. The TCR originated in a person between 18 and 65 years old who received the Ad26.COV2.S COVID-19 vaccine or a placebo. The sample here was peripheral blood, taken in a trial of Ad26.COV2.S vaccine versus placebo.

The CDR3 DNA sequence: TGTGCCAGCAGCCCCGGACAGGGAAACTATGGCTACACCTTC. This codes for CASSPGQGNYGYTF. The chain recombines TRBV5-5 with TRBJ1-2, with TRBD1 identical over 8 bases. CDR3 length: 14 residues. The junction had 4 bases not matched to a gene; V was cut back by 4 bases and J by 2 bases. Germline CDR1 reads SGHKS; CDR2 reads YYEKEE (reference sequence).